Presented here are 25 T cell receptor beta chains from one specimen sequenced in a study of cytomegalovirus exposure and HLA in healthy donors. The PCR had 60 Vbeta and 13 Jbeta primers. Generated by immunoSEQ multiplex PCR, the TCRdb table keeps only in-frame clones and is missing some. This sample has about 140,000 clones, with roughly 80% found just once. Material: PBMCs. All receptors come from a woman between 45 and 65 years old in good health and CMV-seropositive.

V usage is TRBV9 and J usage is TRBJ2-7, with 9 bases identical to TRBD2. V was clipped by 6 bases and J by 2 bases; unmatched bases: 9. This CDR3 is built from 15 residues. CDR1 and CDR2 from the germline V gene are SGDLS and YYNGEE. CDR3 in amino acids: CASTRGGGVPYEQYF. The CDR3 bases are TGTGCCAGCACCCGTGGCGGGGGGGTCCCCTACGAGCAGTACTTC. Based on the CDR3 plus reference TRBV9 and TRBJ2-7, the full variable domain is DSGVTQTPKHLITATGQRVTLRCSPRSGDLSVYWYQQSLDQGLQFLIQYYNGEERAKGNILERFSAQQFPDLHSELNLSSLELGDSALYFCASTRGGGVPYEQYFGPGTRLTVT.

The CDR3 DNA reads as TGTGCCAGTCGACTAGCGGGGGGATACAATGAGCAGTTCTTC. Encoded protein: CASRLAGGYNEQFF. The chain is built from TRBV28 and TRBJ2-1; TRBD2 agrees at 13 bases. The CDR3 has 14 amino acids. V lost 9 bases and J lost 4; bases outside the gene matches: 3. Germline V gene data show CDR1 as MDHEN and CDR2 as SYDVKM.

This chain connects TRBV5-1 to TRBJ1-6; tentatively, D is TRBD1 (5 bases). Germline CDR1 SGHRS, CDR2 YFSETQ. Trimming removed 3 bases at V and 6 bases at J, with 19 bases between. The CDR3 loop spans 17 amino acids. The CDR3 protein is CASSSGLLLGSNSPLHF. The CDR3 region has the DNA TGCGCCAGCAGCTCGGGACTCCTGCTAGGGTCTAATTCACCCCTCCACTTT.

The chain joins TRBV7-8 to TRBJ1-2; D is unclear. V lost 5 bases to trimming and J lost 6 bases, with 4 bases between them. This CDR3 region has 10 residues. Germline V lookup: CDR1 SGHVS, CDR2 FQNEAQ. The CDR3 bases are TGTGCCAGCAGCCTTGATGGCTACACCTTC. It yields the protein CASSLDGYTF.

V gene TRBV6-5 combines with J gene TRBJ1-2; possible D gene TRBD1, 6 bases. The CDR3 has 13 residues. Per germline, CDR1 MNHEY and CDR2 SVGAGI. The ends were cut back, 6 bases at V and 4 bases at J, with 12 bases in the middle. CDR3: CASSTRDTYGYTF. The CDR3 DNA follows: TGTGCCAGCAGCACCCGGGACACCTATGGCTACACCTTC.

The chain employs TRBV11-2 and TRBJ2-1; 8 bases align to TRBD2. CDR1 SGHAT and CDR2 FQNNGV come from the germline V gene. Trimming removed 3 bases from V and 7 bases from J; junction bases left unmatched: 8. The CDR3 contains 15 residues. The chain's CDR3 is CASSLWLAGINEQFF. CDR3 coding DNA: TGTGCCAGCAGCTTGTGGCTAGCGGGTATAAATGAGCAGTTCTTC.

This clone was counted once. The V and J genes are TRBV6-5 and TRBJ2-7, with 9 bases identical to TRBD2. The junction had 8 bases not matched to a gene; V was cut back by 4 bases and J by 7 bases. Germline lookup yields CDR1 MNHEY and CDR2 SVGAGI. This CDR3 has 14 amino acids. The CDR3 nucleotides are TGTGCCAGCAGTTTCCGCGGGGGGGCGGGTGAGCAGTACTTC. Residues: CASSFRGGAGEQYF.

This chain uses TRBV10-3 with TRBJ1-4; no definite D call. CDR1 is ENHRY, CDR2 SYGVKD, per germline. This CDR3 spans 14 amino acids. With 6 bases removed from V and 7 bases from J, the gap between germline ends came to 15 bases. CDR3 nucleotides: TGTGCCATCAGCGGCTCTACCGAGGGTGAAAAACTGTTTTTT. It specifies CAISGSTEGEKLFF.

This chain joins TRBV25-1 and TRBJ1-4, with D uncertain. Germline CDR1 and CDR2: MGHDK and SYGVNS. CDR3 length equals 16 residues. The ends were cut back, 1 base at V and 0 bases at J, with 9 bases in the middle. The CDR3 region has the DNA TGTGCCAGCAGTGAATTGGGCACATCAACTAATGAAAAACTGTTTTTT. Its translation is CASSELGTSTNEKLFF.

CDR3 sequence reads: CASSLTSGGRGYTF. The CDR3 DNA reads TGTGCCAGCAGTTTAACTTCGGGGGGCCGTGGCTACACCTTC. The V gene is TRBV27, the J gene TRBJ1-2, with D possibly matching TRBD1 (6 bases). This CDR3 is 14 amino acids long. From germline, CDR1 is MNHEY and CDR2 SMNVEV (reference sequence). Trimming took 2 bases from V and 7 from J, leaving 14 bases between them.

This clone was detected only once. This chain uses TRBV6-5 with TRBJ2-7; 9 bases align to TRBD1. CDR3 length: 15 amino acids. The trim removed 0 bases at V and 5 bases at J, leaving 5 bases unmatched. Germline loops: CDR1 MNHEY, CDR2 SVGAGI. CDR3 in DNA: TGTGCCAGCAGTTACTCTCCGGACAGGGGAAACGAGCAGTACTTC. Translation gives CASSYSPDRGNEQYF.

In nucleotides, the CDR3 is TGTGCCAGCAGCTTAATCGGGACAGGGGTCGATGGGCAGTTCTTC. It translates to CASSLIGTGVDGQFF. The chain joins TRBV7-3 to TRBJ2-1, with TRBD1 matching over 10 bases. V lost 1 base, J lost 12 bases, and 9 bases stayed unmatched. Per germline, CDR1 SGHTA and CDR2 FQGTGA. The CDR3 consists of 15 residues.

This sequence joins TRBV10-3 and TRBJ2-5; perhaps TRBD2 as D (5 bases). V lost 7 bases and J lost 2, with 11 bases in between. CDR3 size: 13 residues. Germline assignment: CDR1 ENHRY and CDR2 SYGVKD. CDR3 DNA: TGTGCCATCACGGCAGAGGGTCAAGAGACCCAGTACTTC. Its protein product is CAITAEGQETQYF.

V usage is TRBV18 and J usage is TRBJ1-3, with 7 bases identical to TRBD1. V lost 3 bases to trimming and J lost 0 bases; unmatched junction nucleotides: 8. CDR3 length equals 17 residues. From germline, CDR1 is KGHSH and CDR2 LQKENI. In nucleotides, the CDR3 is TGTGCCAGCTCACCGATTCGACAGGGAGTCTCTGGAAACACCATATATTTT. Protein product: CASSPIRQGVSGNTIYF. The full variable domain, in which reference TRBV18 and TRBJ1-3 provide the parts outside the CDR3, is NAGVMQNPRHLVRRRGQEARLRCSPMKGHSHVYWYRQLPEEGLKFMVYLQKENIIDESGMPKERFSAEFPKEGPSILRIQQVVRGDSAAYFCASSPIRQGVSGNTIYFGEGSWLTVV.

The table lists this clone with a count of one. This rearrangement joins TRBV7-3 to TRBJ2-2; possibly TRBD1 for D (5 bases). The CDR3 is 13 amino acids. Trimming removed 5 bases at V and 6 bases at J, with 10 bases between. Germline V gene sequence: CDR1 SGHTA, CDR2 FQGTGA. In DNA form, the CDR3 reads TGTGCCAGCAGCATAGGGGTGCCCGGGGAGCTGTTTTTT. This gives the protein CASSIGVPGELFF.

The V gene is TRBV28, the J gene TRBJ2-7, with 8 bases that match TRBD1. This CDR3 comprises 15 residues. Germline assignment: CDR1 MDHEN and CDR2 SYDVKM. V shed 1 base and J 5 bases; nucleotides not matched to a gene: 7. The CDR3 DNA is TGTGCCAGCAGTTTATCTGGGACAGGCACAGACGAGCAGTACTTC. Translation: CASSLSGTGTDEQYF.

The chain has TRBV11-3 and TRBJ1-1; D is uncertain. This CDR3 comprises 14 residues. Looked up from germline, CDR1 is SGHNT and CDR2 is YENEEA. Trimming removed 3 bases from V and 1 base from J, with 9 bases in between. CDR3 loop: CASSFGNENTEAFF. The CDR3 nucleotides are TGTGCCAGCAGCTTCGGGAATGAGAACACTGAAGCTTTCTTT.

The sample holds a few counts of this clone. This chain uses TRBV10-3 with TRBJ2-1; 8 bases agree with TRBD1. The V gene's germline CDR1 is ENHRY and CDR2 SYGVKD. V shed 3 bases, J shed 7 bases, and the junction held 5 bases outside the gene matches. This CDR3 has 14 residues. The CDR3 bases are TGTGCCATCAGTGAAATTCAGGGGGCAAATGAGCAGTTCTTC. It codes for CAISEIQGANEQFF.

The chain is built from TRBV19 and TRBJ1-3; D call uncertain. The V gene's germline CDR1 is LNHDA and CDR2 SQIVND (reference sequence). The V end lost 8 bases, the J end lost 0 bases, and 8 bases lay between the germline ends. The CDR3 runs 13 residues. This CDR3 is CASLEGSGNTIYF. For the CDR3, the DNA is TGTGCCAGTCTAGAGGGCTCTGGAAACACCATATATTTT.

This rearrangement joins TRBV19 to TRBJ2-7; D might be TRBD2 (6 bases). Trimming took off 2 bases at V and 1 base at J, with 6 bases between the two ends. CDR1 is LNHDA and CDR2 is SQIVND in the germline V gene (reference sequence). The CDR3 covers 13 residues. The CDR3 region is CASSIRESYEQYF. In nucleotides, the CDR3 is TGTGCCAGTAGTATACGGGAGTCCTACGAGCAGTACTTC.

The CDR3 here is CASSYAPGQNYEQYF. The CDR3 nucleotides are TGTGCCAGCAGTTACGCGCCGGGACAGAACTACGAGCAGTACTTC. The chain carries TRBV6-6 and TRBJ2-7; 7 bases map to TRBD1. Germline trimming cut 2 bases from V and 3 bases from J; bases unmatched to any gene: 7. This CDR3 contains 15 residues. Germline CDR1 MNHNY, CDR2 SVGAGI (reference sequence).

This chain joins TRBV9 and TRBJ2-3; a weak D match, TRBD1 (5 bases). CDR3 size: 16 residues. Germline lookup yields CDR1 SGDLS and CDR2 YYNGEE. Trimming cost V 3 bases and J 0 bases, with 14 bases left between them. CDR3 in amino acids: CASSARAGQSTDTQYF. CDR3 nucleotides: TGTGCCAGCAGCGCCCGCGCAGGGCAGAGCACAGATACGCAGTATTTT.

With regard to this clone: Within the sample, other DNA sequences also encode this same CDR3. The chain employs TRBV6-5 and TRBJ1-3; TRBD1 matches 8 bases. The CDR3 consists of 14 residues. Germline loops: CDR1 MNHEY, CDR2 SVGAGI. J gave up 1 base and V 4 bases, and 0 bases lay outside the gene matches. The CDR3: CASSWTGSGNTIYF. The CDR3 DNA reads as TGTGCCAGCAGTTGGACAGGGTCTGGAAACACCATATATTTT.

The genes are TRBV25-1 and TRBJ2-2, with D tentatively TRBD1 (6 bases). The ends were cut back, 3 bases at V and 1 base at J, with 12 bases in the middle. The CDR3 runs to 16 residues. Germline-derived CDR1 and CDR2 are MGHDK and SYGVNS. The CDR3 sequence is CASSDDLTGNTGELFF. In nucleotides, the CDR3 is TGTGCCAGCAGTGATGATTTGACAGGGAACACCGGGGAGCTGTTTTTT.

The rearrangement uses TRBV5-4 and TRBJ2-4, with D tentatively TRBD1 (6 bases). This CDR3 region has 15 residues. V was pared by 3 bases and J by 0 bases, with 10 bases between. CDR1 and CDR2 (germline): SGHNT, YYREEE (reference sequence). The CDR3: CASSWGQGAKNIQYF. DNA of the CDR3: TGTGCCAGCAGCTGGGGGCAGGGAGCCAAAAACATTCAGTACTTC.